The sequence of this T cell receptor (beta chain) was determined in a study of beta chain features in type 1 diabetes. A CD45RO/CCR7/CD25/CD127/CD95/CD27 panel sorted naive, central memory, regulatory and stem cell-like memory CD4+ cells. Germline lookup yields CDR1 LGHNA and CDR2 YSLEER. CDR3 size: 16 residues. Trimming shortened V by 0 bases and J by 0 bases, and 9 bases separated the two germline ends. This clone has just a few counts. Its antigen is unknown. Broader study findings: Type 1 diabetes patients had TCRB CDR3s that were shorter (moderately but significantly so) in all four CD4+ subsets. A possible short-template PCR bias applies equally to patients and controls.

The authors reverse transcribed all of the isolated RNA, so sequencing captured expressed TCRB transcripts. Sequencing of naive, central memory and regulatory T cell samples gave an average of around 3.6 million reads. Profiling relied on immunoSEQ multiplex PCR, and the TCRdb table lists in-frame clones only, not all of them. The repertoire consists of hundreds of thousands of clones, with 15% to 20% occurring once and the leading ten covering about 0.025%. The sequencing sample was made of naive CD4+ T cells from blood. The rearrangement uses TRBV4-3 and TRBJ2-1; D not certain. The source of this sequence is a woman aged 18 to 35 in good health. In DNA form, the CDR3 reads TGCGCCAGCAGCCAAGAGGGCTACAGCTCCTACAATGAGCAGTTCTTC. Translated, it gives CASSQEGYSSYNEQFF.